The 22 T cell receptor beta chains presented below share a single source sample, sequenced in a study of cytomegalovirus exposure and HLA in healthy donors listed by TCRdb under 2017. Library creation used the immunoSEQ multiplex PCR assay. This is the immuneACCESS table as TCRdb keeps it, with only in-frame sequences that have V and J called. A part of the clones is gone; compared with another copy, unresolved V genes explain less than half, and the rest is unexplained. A total of about 130,000 clones appear in this sample, 80% to 90% of them only once. The ten biggest clones cover about 6.4% of the sample. The sequenced sample was PBMCs. These receptors were collected from a woman aged 25 to 39 in good health and CMV-seropositive.

The chain couples TRBV10-3 to TRBJ2-3; maybe TRBD1 (5 bases). Deletions cut 5 bases from V and 2 bases from J, with 8 bases between. Germline lookup yields CDR1 ENHRY and CDR2 SYGVKD. The CDR3 runs 13 residues. The CDR3: CAISLGATDTQYF. CDR3 coding DNA: TGTGCCATCAGTTTAGGGGCCACAGATACGCAGTATTTT.

This sequence joins TRBV6-5 and TRBJ1-2, with 9 positions matching TRBD1. J lost 4 bases, V lost 4 bases, and 7 bases had no gene match. CDR3 length: 15 amino acids. CDR1 and CDR2 from the germline V gene are MNHEY and SVGAGI. The DNA for the CDR3 is TGTGCCAGCAGTTCCGGGACAGGGTTACCCTATGGCTACACCTTC. Amino acid sequence: CASSSGTGLPYGYTF.

V is TRBV5-1 and J is TRBJ1-4; TRBD1 is a possible D gene (6 bases). This CDR3 has 15 residues. The germline V and J ends were trimmed by 4 bases and 7 bases, with 17 bases remaining between them. From germline, CDR1 is SGHRS and CDR2 YFSETQ. CDR3 residues: CASSPTLGAGEKLFF. CDR3 DNA: TGCGCCAGCAGCCCAACATTGGGGGCGGGTGAAAAACTGTTTTTT.

The chain joins TRBV6-6 to TRBJ2-3; maybe TRBD2 (6 bases). V was pared by 5 bases and J by 2 bases, with 14 bases between. The V gene's germline CDR1 is MNHNY and CDR2 SVGAGI (reference sequence). The CDR3 loop spans 15 amino acids. CDR3 protein: CASSPSGHNTDTQYF. For the CDR3, the DNA is TGTGCCAGCAGTCCAAGCGGGCACAACACAGATACGCAGTATTTT.

This clone was counted a single time. CDR3 region: CASSLGLNEVGGNEKLFF. In DNA, the CDR3 is TGCGCCAGCAGCTTGGGACTGAACGAGGTCGGAGGCAATGAAAAACTGTTTTTT. This chain joins TRBV5-1 and TRBJ1-4; D not certain. V was pared by 0 bases and J by 5 bases, with 20 bases between. There are 18 residues in the CDR3. Germline assignment: CDR1 SGHRS and CDR2 YFSETQ.

This chain's CDR3 is CASSSGKNRGTYEQYF. CDR3 sequence (DNA): TGTGCCAGCAGCTCGGGGAAAAACCGGGGAACCTACGAGCAGTACTTC. J is TRBJ2-7 and V is TRBV5-4; a possible D gene is TRBD2 (5 bases). V lost 3 bases and J lost 2, with 18 bases in between. The length of the CDR3 is 16 residues. Germline loops: CDR1 SGHNT, CDR2 YYREEE (reference sequence).

The chain joins TRBV6-5 to TRBJ2-5; weak D call: TRBD2 (5 bases). This CDR3 has 14 residues. Germline loops: CDR1 MNHEY, CDR2 SVGAGI. V was trimmed by 5 bases and J by 0 bases, leaving 10 bases between them. CDR3: CASSPIGDQETQYF. The CDR3 DNA sequence: TGTGCCAGCAGTCCCATCGGGGACCAAGAGACCCAGTACTTC.

This clone was detected once. The chain recombines TRBV9 with TRBJ2-3; 8 bases fit TRBD2. CDR1 is SGDLS, CDR2 YYNGEE, per germline. After removal of 0 bases from V and 3 bases from J, the junction contained 9 bases not matched to a gene. This CDR3 is 17 amino acids long. CDR3 bases: TGTGCCAGCAGCGTAGCGTCGGGGGGGAAGTTAACAGATACGCAGTATTTT. Its translation is CASSVASGGKLTDTQYF.

The chain has TRBV5-1 and TRBJ2-7; TRBD2 is a possible D gene (5 bases). This CDR3 is built from 15 residues. V dropped 3 bases and J dropped 2 bases, with 15 bases sitting between them. Germline V gene data show CDR1 as SGHRS and CDR2 as YFSETQ. The DNA for the CDR3 is TGCGCCAGCAGCTCGGACTCAACAAACACCTACGAGCAGTACTTC. This gives the protein CASSSDSTNTYEQYF.

This rearrangement joins TRBV7-2 to TRBJ2-3, with 11 bases lining up with TRBD2. This CDR3 spans 16 amino acids. CDR1 SGHTA and CDR2 FQGNSA come from the germline V gene. Germline trimming cut 5 bases from V and 6 bases from J; bases unmatched to any gene: 10. In DNA, the CDR3 is TGTGCCAGCAGCGTCAGTAGCGGGGGGGGAATCGATACGCAGTATTTT. Translating gives CASSVSSGGGIDTQYF.

The chain couples TRBV7-2 to TRBJ2-5; no clear D. V gave up 6 bases and J gave up 3 bases, with 8 bases separating them. The V gene's germline CDR1 is SGHTA and CDR2 FQGNSA. This CDR3 has 12 residues. The CDR3 is CASSSFKETQYF. CDR3 DNA: TGTGCCAGCAGTTCGTTTAAAGAGACCCAGTACTTC.

The chain links TRBV28 to TRBJ2-5; 7 bases align to TRBD2. V was clipped by 5 bases and J by 10 bases; unmatched bases: 7. This CDR3 comprises 12 residues. Per the germline V gene, CDR1 is MDHEN and CDR2 is SYDVKM. CDR3 nucleotides: TGTGCCAGCAGTCGAAATGGGGGGGGCCAGTACTTC. It translates to CASSRNGGGQYF.

V is TRBV5-1 and J is TRBJ1-2, with D uncertain. This CDR3 is 13 amino acids long. Germline V CDR1 and CDR2: SGHRS, YFSETQ. Trimming took 0 bases from V and 8 from J, leaving 11 bases between them. The CDR3 here is CASSLDVGGGYTF. In nucleotides, the CDR3 is TGCGCCAGCAGCTTGGACGTTGGAGGGGGCTACACCTTC.

This chain uses TRBV15 with TRBJ2-3; 12 nucleotides line up with TRBD2. The V and J ends lost 0 bases and 4 bases, in that order; junction bases with no gene match: 5. The CDR3 runs to 17 residues. CDR1 is LNHNV and CDR2 is YYDKDF in the germline V gene (reference sequence). The CDR3 region is CATSRDLTSGSADTQYF. Written as DNA, the CDR3 is TGTGCCACCAGCAGAGATCTGACTAGCGGGAGCGCAGATACGCAGTATTTT.

The chain joins TRBV2 to TRBJ2-1; a possible D gene is TRBD2 (6 bases). Germline CDR1 reads SNHLY; CDR2 reads FYNNEI. CDR3 length: 16 residues. V was shortened by 7 bases and J by 5 bases, with 21 bases between the two germline ends. The DNA for the CDR3 is TGTGCCAGCAATAGGGGACGAGCTAGCGAAAACAATGAGCAGTTCTTC. Amino acids: CASNRGRASENNEQFF.

This rearrangement joins TRBV15 to TRBJ1-4; 7 nucleotides agree with TRBD1. The CDR3 has 16 amino acids. From germline, CDR1 is LNHNV and CDR2 YYDKDF (reference sequence). Trimming cost V 3 bases and J 2 bases; bases outside gene matches: 6. CDR3 in DNA: TGTGCCACCAGCAGTGGTAGACAGGGCACTAATGAAAAACTGTTTTTT. Its translation: CATSSGRQGTNEKLFF.

The rearrangement links TRBV7-2 to TRBJ2-7, with TRBD2 identical over 8 bases. Germline-derived CDR1 and CDR2 are SGHTA and FQGNSA. The CDR3 runs to 14 residues. J lost 4 bases, V lost 2 bases, and 4 bases had no gene match. The CDR3 DNA reads TGTGCCAGCAGCTTAACACCGGGAGGGTACGAGCAGTACTTC. Amino acids: CASSLTPGGYEQYF.

The chain joins TRBV7-9 to TRBJ2-3; no firm D call. Germline V gene sequence: CDR1 SEHNR, CDR2 FQNEAQ (reference sequence). The V and J ends lost 5 bases and 4 bases respectively, with 13 bases between them. The CDR3 has 14 residues. This CDR3 is CASSPFELADTQYF. In nucleotides, the CDR3 is TGTGCCAGCAGCCCTTTCGAACTGGCAGATACGCAGTATTTT.

The chain combines TRBV7-8 with TRBJ2-7; 8 nucleotides agree with TRBD1. CDR3 length: 13 residues. Germline trimming cut 5 bases from V and 6 bases from J; bases unmatched to any gene: 6. Germline V gene sequence: CDR1 SGHVS, CDR2 FQNEAQ. The CDR3 bases are TGTGCCAGCAGCACCGGACAGGGTGGCGAGCAGTACTTC. Translation: CASSTGQGGEQYF.

The chain joins TRBV28 to TRBJ2-5, with D possibly being TRBD1 (5 bases). The CDR3 runs to 13 residues. The germline gives CDR1 MDHEN, CDR2 SYDVKM. V lost 5 bases to trimming and J lost 2 bases, with 9 bases between them. The CDR3 coding sequence is TGTGCCAGCAGTCAGGGTTATCAAGAGACCCAGTACTTC. Amino acids: CASSQGYQETQYF. The full variable domain, in which reference TRBV28 and TRBJ2-5 provide the parts outside the CDR3, is DVKVTQSSRYLVKRTGEKVFLECVQDMDHENMFWYRQDPGLGLRLIYFSYDVKMKEKGDIPEGYSVSREKKERFSLILESASTNQTSMYLCASSQGYQETQYFGPGTRLLVL.

The chain employs TRBV19 and TRBJ2-5, with TRBD2 identical over 13 bases. The germline V gene encodes CDR1 LNHDA and CDR2 SQIVND (reference sequence). The CDR3 spans 17 residues. The V segment lost 1 base and the J segment 4 bases; nucleotides outside the gene matches: 6. As DNA, the CDR3 is TGTGCCAGTAGTATAGGGACTAGCGGGGGTGGCGTAGAGACCCAGTACTTC. Its translation: CASSIGTSGGGVETQYF.

The chain employs TRBV5-1 and TRBJ2-5; TRBD2 agrees at 8 bases. With 4 bases clipped from V and 3 bases from J, the junction kept 11 bases outside the gene matches. Germline V gene data show CDR1 as SGHRS and CDR2 as YFSETQ. CDR3 length: 16 amino acids. CDR3 in amino acids: CASSRGQAGAEETQYF. The CDR3, as DNA: TGCGCCAGCAGCCGGGGCCAAGCGGGGGCCGAAGAGACCCAGTACTTC. Full variable domain (rest looked up from reference TRBV5-1 and TRBJ2-5): KAGVTQTPRYLIKTRGQQVTLSCSPISGHRSVSWYQQTPGQGLQFLFEYFSETQRNKGNFPGRFSGRQFSNSRSEMNVSTLELGDSALYLCASSRGQAGAEETQYFGPGTRLLVL.